This TCR beta chain appears in the sequencing data of a study of spatial heterogeneity in lung cancer (dated by TCRdb to 2018 to 2020). Turning to the overall study: Beta-chain transcripts were consistently detected in greater numbers than alpha-chain transcripts, which likely reflected higher beta-chain transcript abundance. A strong correlation was found between TCR transcript counts in tumor regions and a T cell transcriptional module score from matched bulk RNA-seq. In the raw uncorrected reads, each unique combination of TCR and UMI appeared more than ten times on average. In non-small cell lung cancer, the study quantitatively compared TCR alpha and beta repertoires across several tumor regions, matched nontumor lung, and blood. The study linked features of the TCR repertoire to counts of nonsynonymous mutations, which were determined by whole-exome sequencing of tumor tissue. Both alpha and beta chains were TCR-sequenced in samples taken at surgery, namely 220 tumor regions, around 64 matched nontumor lung samples and over 55 PBMC samples.

The germline V gene gives CDR1 as SGHTA and CDR2 as FQGNSA. The CDR3 runs 15 amino acids, cysteine and phenylalanine included. Here the CDR3 DNA is all that survives: 45 bases in frame from base 1. Trimming takes 5 bases from V and 7 bases from J, and the germline ends sit 20 bases apart. The investigation overall reported the following: Additional single-cell paired TCR alpha and beta sequencing was considered necessary to confirm, at a functional level, the hypothesis that regional TCRs recognize regional mutations. A correlation was observed between the number of expanded intratumoral alpha and beta TCRs and the tumor nonsynonymous mutation count. The count of ubiquitous expanded TCRs correlated with the count of ubiquitous nonsynonymous mutations, and the count of regional expanded TCRs correlated with the count of regional nonsynonymous mutations. TCR-seq coverage of tumor T cells was estimated at only roughly 6.6% for alpha chains and about 13% for beta chains.

Only a few counts were recorded for this clonotype. The clone's antigen remains unknown. No base quality information exists; no much larger clone differs at one position. Receptor amplification or capture employed 5' RACE. The sample was run on a NextSeq 500. In the TCR library protocol, a unique molecular identifier was attached to each TCR cDNA molecule so that PCR and sequencing errors could be corrected. In the source study's methods: TCR identification, UMI-based error correction and CDR3 extraction were performed with Decombinator tools. Expanded TCRs were defined as those above a frequency of 2 per 1,000, corresponding to the top 1% of the tumor frequency distribution. Expanded tumor TCRs statistically deemed absent (corrected P<0.05) from at least one tumor region were classed as regional, and all other expanded tumor TCRs were classed as ubiquitous. Rényi diversity was computed with the R vegan package after subsampling each repertoire 100 times to 5,000 TCRs. CDR3 similarity networks were built from amino acid triplet string-kernel similarity, with CDR3s being connected when pairwise similarity was above 0.82. TCRdb handled the public reads itself, with Q25 trimming in fastp and clone calling in MiXCR, and kept productive beta chains. Each record represents a unique CDR3 protein, reported with the most common genes and DNA among its rows. TCRdb, rather than the study authors, made the V and J calls. Counted in this sample were about 3,000 distinct CDR3 sequences; about 15% of them appeared once. The ten largest make up more than 9% of the sample.

The time point label, as the study defines it: sample taken at primary tumor resection. The donors were about 65 patients from the lung TRACERx cohort who had early-stage, untreated non-small cell lung cancer. For TCR sequencing, whole RNA was extracted from tumor and nontumor lung tissue, or from cryopreserved PBMC samples, and no cell sorting was done. Patients were selected for TCR sequencing only if sufficient RNA was available from at least two tumor regions. Tumor and adjacent nontumor lung specimens were reviewed by a lung pathologist before selection. This sequence uses TRBV7-2 and TRBJ2-5; no confident D gene assignment can be made. The specimen comprised lung tumor tissue, sampled at surgery. The TCR sequence derives from a male donor with early-stage non-small cell lung cancer. The CDR3 in this case is CASSPMGHTRGTQYF. The nucleotide sequence reads as follows: TGTGCCAGCAGCCCCATGGGTCATACCAGAGGGACCCAGTACTTC.